These T cell receptor beta chains were read from a single sample in a study of shared clonotypes between healthy human individuals. Assay: immunoSEQ multiplex PCR; the TCRdb copy retains only in-frame clones and omits some. The sample lists a few million clones, about 92% seen once, with 0.35% to 0.45% in the top ten. Source material: naive CD4+ T cells from PBMCs. These receptors were obtained from a man aged 18 to 29 in good health. Some clones in this sample may be carry-over from other donors' samples. CDR3s include the opening cysteine and the closing phenylalanine or tryptophan. D genes are given only for firm matches. Size tells how often a clone was seen (once, few, many) or the class of an expanded clone, and some rows leave it out.

v_call	d_call	clone_size	j_call	cdr3_nt	cdr3_aa
TRBV7-3	TRBD1	NA	TRBJ2-7	TGTGCCAGCAGTCACTACCCGGGACAGGGCTACGAGCAGTACTTC	CASSHYPGQGYEQYF
TRBV28	NA	NA	TRBJ1-5	TGTGCCAGCAGTTCTCAGGGAAGAGGCAATCAGCCCCAGCATTTT	CASSSQGRGNQPQHF
TRBV5-1	NA	NA	TRBJ2-5	TGCGCCAGCAGCCCGCCCACTCGGACAGTCCAAGAGACCCAGTACTTC	CASSPPTRTVQETQYF
TRBV29-1	NA	few	TRBJ1-1	TGCAGCGTTGAGGGGCAGAACACTGAAGCTTTCTTT	CSVEGQNTEAFF
TRBV5-1	NA	NA	TRBJ1-2	TGCGCCAGCAGCGCATTACCGGGACGCTTTAACTATGGCTACACCTTC	CASSALPGRFNYGYTF
TRBV2	NA	NA	TRBJ2-5	TGTGCCAGCAATTTAGGGGAGCAAGAGACCCAGTACTTC	CASNLGEQETQYF
TRBV11-3	NA	NA	TRBJ2-6	TGTGCCAGCAGTCTAAATTCAGGGGCCGCAGGGGCCAACGTCCTGACTTTC	CASSLNSGAAGANVLTF
TRBV2	TRBD2	NA	TRBJ2-2	TGTGCCAGCCGTCTAGCGGGAGGGCCCGACACCGGGGAGCTGTTTTTT	CASRLAGGPDTGELFF
TRBV6-1	NA	NA	TRBJ1-2	TGTGCCAGCAGTGTCCGGGACCGAAACTATGGCTACACCTTC	CASSVRDRNYGYTF
TRBV9	NA	NA	TRBJ1-4	TGTGCCAGCAGCCCCCTAGGTTTTTTGGGGAATGAAAAACTGTTTTTT	CASSPLGFLGNEKLFF
TRBV25-1	TRBD1	NA	TRBJ2-7	TGTGCCAGCTTCTACAGGGGAAGCGAGCAGTACTTC	CASFYRGSEQYF
TRBV9	TRBD1	NA	TRBJ2-7	TGTGCCAGCAGTTTAACCGGGACAGGGGTTTACGAGCAGTACTTC	CASSLTGTGVYEQYF
TRBV5-1	NA	NA	TRBJ2-7	TGCGCCAGCAGCCGAAGTGGGTCCTACGAGCAGTACTTC	CASSRSGSYEQYF
TRBV7-2	TRBD1	NA	TRBJ1-2	TGTGCCAGCAGCGTGGGGACAGAGGAAAACTATGGCTACACCTTC	CASSVGTEENYGYTF
TRBV6-1	NA	once	TRBJ1-2	TGTGCCAGCACCGAATGGACCAACTTC	CASTEWTNF
TRBV18	TRBD2	NA	TRBJ2-1	TGTGCCAGCTCAACTACCCCGGGAGGAACCTACAATGAGCAGTTCTTC	CASSTTPGGTYNEQFF
TRBV6-5	NA	NA	TRBJ1-1	TGTGCCAGCAGTCTAAACAGAGGGAACACTGAAGCTTTCTTT	CASSLNRGNTEAFF
TRBV5-1	NA	NA	TRBJ1-1	TGCGCCAGCAGCTTTTTCGATATGAACACTGAAGCTTTCTTT	CASSFFDMNTEAFF
TRBV10-3	NA	NA	TRBJ1-5	TGTGCCATCGGACAGCGAGAGAGCAATCAGCCCCAGCATTTT	CAIGQRESNQPQHF
TRBV5-6	NA	NA	TRBJ1-5	TGTGCCAGCAGCCTACCCTGGACTGGGCTGAATCAGCCCCAGCATTTT	CASSLPWTGLNQPQHF
TRBV6-5	NA	NA	TRBJ1-5	TGTGCCAGCAGTACCCATAATCAGCCCCAGCATTTT	CASSTHNQPQHF
TRBV5-1	TRBD2	NA	TRBJ2-1	TGCGCCAGCAGCTTCGGGACTAGCGGGCACAATGAGCAGTTCTTC	CASSFGTSGHNEQFF
TRBV2	TRBD1	NA	TRBJ2-1	TGTGCCAGCAGCCCGAGACAGGGTTACTACAATGAGCAGTTCTTC	CASSPRQGYYNEQFF
TRBV28	TRBD1	NA	TRBJ1-2	TGTGCCAGCAGTTTAAGGGACAGGGTCTTCCCTGGCTACACCTTC	CASSLRDRVFPGYTF
TRBV5-6	TRBD1	NA	TRBJ2-1	TGTGCCAGCAGCTTGGGGGACAGGGACTTAGGTGAGCAGTTCTTC	CASSLGDRDLGEQFF
TRBV7-8	TRBD2	NA	TRBJ2-5	TGTGCCAGCAGCTTAGGGGCTAGCGGGGCTGCCCAAGAGACCCAGTACTTC	CASSLGASGAAQETQYF
TRBV7-6	TRBD1	NA	TRBJ2-1	TGTGCCAGCAGCTTAACGACAGGGGAGACTGAGCAGTTCTTC	CASSLTTGETEQFF
TRBV10-1	TRBD1	NA	TRBJ2-5	TGCGCCAGCAGTGAGTTGCTAGCTGGGGACAGGCGACAAGAGACCCAGTACTTC	CASSELLAGDRRQETQYF
TRBV28	NA	once	TRBJ2-7	TGTGCCAGCACCCGAGGACAGAAATACGAGCAGTACTTC	CASTRGQKYEQYF
TRBV5-1	TRBD1	NA	TRBJ2-6	TGCGCCAGCAGCCGGGACAGGGTGAGCTCTGGGGCCAACGTCCTGACTTTC	CASSRDRVSSGANVLTF
TRBV4-2	NA	NA	TRBJ2-7	TGTGCCAGCAGCCAGACCCCCTACGAGCAGTACTTC	CASSQTPYEQYF
TRBV11-2	TRBD1	NA	TRBJ1-1	TGTGCCAGCAGCCCCGGAGGGGGCGGGTTCGGAGCTTTCTTT	CASSPGGGGFGAFF
TRBV4-1	NA	NA	TRBJ1-1	TGCGCCAGCAGCCAAGACGGACACTTGAACACTGAAGCTTTCTTT	CASSQDGHLNTEAFF
TRBV7-9	NA	NA	TRBJ1-4	TGTGCCAGCAGCTTAGATTGGACAATGGTTGAAAAACTGTTTTTT	CASSLDWTMVEKLFF
TRBV19	NA	NA	TRBJ1-4	TGTGCCAGTAGTGGGGGTGAAAAACTGTTTTTT	CASSGGEKLFF
TRBV6-5	NA	NA	TRBJ1-3	TGTGCCAGCATTCCCTACAGAGGAAACACCATATATTTT	CASIPYRGNTIYF
TRBV27	NA	NA	TRBJ1-4	TGTGCCAGCGAGGACGGGTATGGGGACCCGGTCGCCCGAGGATCTAATGAAAAACTGTTTTTT	CASEDGYGDPVARGSNEKLFF
TRBV28	NA	NA	TRBJ2-1	TGTGCCAGCAGTTTCCGAGACGATGCCCTCGGGTTCTTC	CASSFRDDALGFF
TRBV5-6	NA	NA	TRBJ1-4	TGTGCCAGCAGCTTTGGGCCGGCAGGAGAAAAACTGTTTTTT	CASSFGPAGEKLFF
TRBV5-4	TRBD1	NA	TRBJ2-7	TGTGCCAGCAGCAGACTAACAGGGGTAGGGCACGAGCAGTACTTC	CASSRLTGVGHEQYF
TRBV2	TRBD1	NA	TRBJ2-3	TGTGCCAGCAGTGCCGCCTCCCTGGGACAGGGGGCGACAGATACGCAGTATTTT	CASSAASLGQGATDTQYF
TRBV18	TRBD1	NA	TRBJ1-2	TGTGCCAGCTCACCACCGACTACAGGGGTTCATGGCTACACCTTC	CASSPPTTGVHGYTF
TRBV28	NA	NA	TRBJ2-7	TGTGCCAGCAGTCCAACCGGGACGTTTGCCTCCTACGAGCAGTACTTC	CASSPTGTFASYEQYF
TRBV27	TRBD1	NA	TRBJ1-1	TGTGCCAGCAGTTCGACCGGGACAGCGAACACTGAAGCTTTCTTT	CASSSTGTANTEAFF
TRBV18	TRBD1	NA	TRBJ2-7	TGTGCCAGCTCACAAACAGGGGACCGATCCTACGAGCAGTACTTC	CASSQTGDRSYEQYF
TRBV7-8	NA	NA	TRBJ2-7	TGTGCCAGCAGCTTAGAAATTGGCGGCAGAGCGGTATACGAGCAGTACTTC	CASSLEIGGRAVYEQYF
TRBV6-5	NA	NA	TRBJ1-2	TGTGCCAGCAGTCAGGACCCGACTTATTCGTACACCTTC	CASSQDPTYSYTF
TRBV10-3	NA	NA	TRBJ1-1	TGTGCCATCAGTGAGTCGTCCAGGGCTGGAAACACTGAAGCTTTCTTT	CAISESSRAGNTEAFF
TRBV6-5	TRBD1	NA	TRBJ1-2	TGTGCCAGCAGCCCCCAGACAGGGGTGGACTATGGCTACACCTTC	CASSPQTGVDYGYTF
TRBV15	NA	once	TRBJ2-3	TGTGCCACCAGCAGAGTTAGGACAACTCTTAGCACAGATACGCAGTATTTT	CATSRVRTTLSTDTQYF